Described below is a single TCR beta chain sequence and its context. The CDR3 is 15 residues long. The germline gives CDR1 SGHAT, CDR2 FQNNGV. V was clipped by 1 base and J by 6 bases, with 12 bases between them. The sample comes from a study of blood T cell repertoires in COVID-19. Study-wide background: Sources were T cells, B-cell-depleted T cells, or PBMCs; the material itself was cDNA or gDNA.

The data were produced by immunoSEQ multiplex PCR, yet TCRdb's version contains in-frame clones alone and is incomplete. The data show more than 85,000 clones, roughly 80% seen once. This clonotype was obtained from a human donor in a cohort sampled during active COVID-19. This rearrangement joins TRBV11-2 to TRBJ2-2, with D possibly being TRBD1 (5 bases). Sequences were obtained from peripheral blood. In nucleotides, the CDR3 is TGTGCCAGCAGCTTAGTGACAGTCAGTTCCGGGGAGCTGTTTTTT. This codes for CASSLVTVSSGELFF.